This T cell receptor beta chain originates from a study of control samples from healthy donors and cancer patients (dated by TCRdb to the early 2020s). Details on this clone: Its antigen has not been determined. No qualities accompany the bases; no much larger clone lies one base away.

Library construction relied on the immunoSEQ multiplex PCR assay. The source is immuneACCESS, and TCRdb retained only in-frame sequences with V and J called. Part of the clones is not carried over; for the studies checked, unresolved V genes explain less than half of this, and the remainder is unexplained. The sample table contains 150,000 to 200,000 clones; only one count was recorded for approximately 92% of them. Clones ranked in the top ten supply roughly 4.3% of the sample. Its CDR3 holds 14 amino acids, cysteine through phenylalanine. Only the CDR3 region is kept as DNA, spanning 42 bases read in frame from base 1. CDR1 LNHDA and CDR2 SQIVND are derived from the germline V gene (reference sequence). The junction shows trimming of 3 bases on V and 5 bases on J, and the gene matches do not reach 4 bases of it.

The clonotype originates from a woman aged 55-69 years in good health. Specimen: blood. This chain is built from TRBV19 and TRBJ2-5, with 9 central nucleotides matching TRBD1. The nucleotide sequence is given as TGTGCCAGTAGTATTGGGACAGGGTTGGAGACCCAGTACTTC. Translated, it gives CASSIGTGLETQYF.